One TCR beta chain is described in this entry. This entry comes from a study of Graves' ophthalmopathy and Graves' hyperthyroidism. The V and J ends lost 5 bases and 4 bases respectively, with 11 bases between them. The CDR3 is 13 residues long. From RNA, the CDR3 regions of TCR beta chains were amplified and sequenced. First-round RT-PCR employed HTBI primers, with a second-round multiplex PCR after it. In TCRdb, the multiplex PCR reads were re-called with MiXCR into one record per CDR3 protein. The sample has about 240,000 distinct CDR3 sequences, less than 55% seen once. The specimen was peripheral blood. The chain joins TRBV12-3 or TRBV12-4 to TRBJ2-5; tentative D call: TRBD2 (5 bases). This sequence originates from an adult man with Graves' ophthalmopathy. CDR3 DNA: TGTGCCAGCAGTGTACCGGGGATAGAGACCCAGTACTTC. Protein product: CASSVPGIETQYF.